These 26 T cell receptor beta chains were sequenced from one sample in a study of blood T cell repertoires in COVID-19. The repertoire was sequenced with immunoSEQ multiplex PCR; TCRdb's copy has only in-frame clones and lacks some. The sample includes over 250,000 clones, 80% to 90% of them seen just once. Input material: peripheral blood. All receptors come from a woman between 70 and 85 years old with COVID-19, enrolled during active disease.

The chain has TRBV9 and TRBJ1-2; 9 nucleotides match TRBD1. Per germline, CDR1 SGDLS and CDR2 YYNGEE. Germline trimming cut 3 bases from V and 10 bases from J; bases unmatched to any gene: 1. This CDR3 comprises 11 residues. The CDR3 nucleotides read TGTGCCAGCAGCGGGGACAGGGTCTACACCTTC. It specifies CASSGDRVYTF.

The chain links TRBV19 to TRBJ2-1; D remains ambiguous. CDR1 LNHDA and CDR2 SQIVND come from the germline V gene (reference sequence). The CDR3 sequence is 15 residues long. The ends were cut back, 6 bases at V and 0 bases at J, with 12 bases in the middle. CDR3 coding DNA: TGTGCCAGTAGCCAACCAAGGAGCTCCTACAATGAGCAGTTCTTC. The encoded protein is CASSQPRSSYNEQFF.

The count of this clone is one. The rearrangement joins TRBV7-6 to TRBJ2-5; D possibly corresponds to TRBD2 (7 bases). The CDR3 has 16 amino acids. Germline values: CDR1 SGHVS, CDR2 FNYEAQ. V was pared by 4 bases and J by 4 bases, with 19 bases between. CDR3 residues: CASSSPRGARAETQYF. The CDR3 region has the DNA TGTGCCAGCAGCTCCCCACGGGGGGCGAGAGCAGAGACCCAGTACTTC.

V and J are TRBV28 and TRBJ2-7; D is ambiguous. The CDR3 has 11 amino acids. The germline CDR1 and CDR2 sequences are MDHEN and SYDVKM. V was clipped by 11 bases and J by 3 bases, with 11 bases between them. The CDR3: CAAAAIYEQYF. The CDR3 nucleotides are TGTGCCGCCGCGGCGATCTACGAGCAGTACTTC.

This clone is judged medium-sized. V gene TRBV4-3 combines with J gene TRBJ2-2; TRBD2 matches at 10 bases. V lost 0 bases to trimming and J lost 8 bases; unmatched junction nucleotides: 9. The CDR3 has 17 amino acids. Germline V lookup: CDR1 LGHNA, CDR2 YSLEER. CDR3 sequence reads: CASSQDRSGTSAGELFF. In DNA form, the CDR3 reads TGCGCCAGCAGCCAAGATAGGTCCGGGACTAGCGCTGGGGAGCTGTTTTTT.

The chain recombines TRBV27 with TRBJ2-7, with 10 bases identical to TRBD1. The germline V gene has CDR1 MNHEY and CDR2 SMNVEV (reference sequence). The CDR3 sequence is 14 residues long. V gave up 2 bases and J gave up 6 bases; unmatched junction bases: 4. The CDR3 protein is CASSLGQGVGEQYF. In DNA form, the CDR3 reads TGTGCCAGCAGTTTAGGACAGGGGGTAGGCGAGCAGTACTTC.

This clone is a singleton in its sample. The J gene is TRBJ1-1, the V gene TRBV5-1; the D is unclear. Deletions cut 2 bases from V and 0 bases from J, with 8 bases between. The germline gives CDR1 SGHRS, CDR2 YFSETQ. This CDR3 region has 14 residues. CDR3 in DNA: TGCGCCAGCAGCTTTAGAGAATTGAACACTGAAGCTTTCTTT. Its protein is CASSFRELNTEAFF.

The chain is built from TRBV30 and TRBJ1-4; unclear D gene. CDR1 and CDR2 (germline): GTSNPN, SVGIG (reference sequence). V was cut by 5 bases and J by 2 bases, with 9 bases left in between. The CDR3 is 13 residues long. CDR3 amino acids: CAWAEETNEKLFF. Written as DNA, the CDR3 is TGTGCCTGGGCCGAGGAGACTAATGAAAAACTGTTTTTT.

In this sample, this clone turned up a few times. The CDR3 DNA follows: TGTGCCAGCAGCCCCGTCGGGGAACCTTATGGCTACACCTTC. Residues: CASSPVGEPYGYTF. V usage is TRBV6-2 or TRBV6-3 and J usage is TRBJ1-2; D remains ambiguous. The ends were cut back, 6 bases at V and 5 bases at J, with 16 bases in the middle. Germline CDR1 reads MNHEY; CDR2 reads SVGEGT. CDR3 length: 14 residues.

This chain joins TRBV28 and TRBJ1-2, with D perhaps TRBD1 (6 bases). V lost 5 bases and J 3 bases, leaving 7 bases between the germline ends. The germline gives CDR1 MDHEN, CDR2 SYDVKM. This CDR3 contains 12 residues. The CDR3 nucleotides read TGTGCCAGCAGTCAGGGGTACTATGGCTACACCTTC. This sequence encodes CASSQGYYGYTF.

V usage is TRBV29-1 and J usage is TRBJ2-3; 14 nucleotides match TRBD2. V was clipped by 6 bases and J by 4 bases; unmatched bases: 9. Looked up from germline, CDR1 is SQVTM and CDR2 is ANQGSEA. The CDR3 is made up of 16 amino acids. This chain's CDR3 is CSVKRTSGGRPDTQYF. CDR3 DNA sequence: TGCAGCGTAAAAAGGACTAGCGGGGGGAGGCCAGATACGCAGTATTTT.

In its sample, this clone was seen once. This chain uses TRBV10-1 with TRBJ2-2; D may be TRBD2 (6 bases). V dropped 6 bases and J dropped 6 bases, with 11 bases sitting between them. The germline V gene has CDR1 WNHNN and CDR2 SYGVQD (reference sequence). This CDR3 has 13 amino acids. The CDR3 nucleotides read TGCGCCAGCAGCGTCGGGGGTCCCGGGGAGCTGTTTTTT. Amino acid sequence: CASSVGGPGELFF.

The V gene is TRBV13, the J gene TRBJ2-7; 9 bases agree with TRBD1. Germline V CDR1 and CDR2: PRHDT, FYEKMQ (reference sequence). The CDR3 consists of 15 residues. V was pared by 4 bases and J by 5 bases, with 9 bases of the junction left unmatched. The chain's CDR3 is CASSSKGGTGNEQYF. CDR3 sequence (DNA): TGTGCCAGCAGCTCCAAAGGGGGGACAGGGAACGAGCAGTACTTC.

The genes are TRBV27 and TRBJ2-2; D ambiguous. The CDR3 has 14 amino acids. Germline CDR1 is MNHEY and CDR2 is SMNVEV (reference sequence). V was pared by 3 bases and J by 4 bases, with 9 bases between. This CDR3 is CASSFNSFTGELFF. The CDR3 DNA follows: TGTGCCAGCAGTTTCAACAGCTTCACCGGGGAGCTGTTTTTT.

The chain recombines TRBV19 with TRBJ2-3; the match to TRBD2 covers 8 bases. V was pared by 7 bases and J by 3 bases, with 9 bases of the junction left unmatched. The CDR3 totals 15 residues. The germline V gene has CDR1 LNHDA and CDR2 SQIVND (reference sequence). CDR3 residues: CASNSGGAGTDTQYF. The CDR3 DNA is TGTGCCAGTAACTCCGGGGGGGCAGGGACAGATACGCAGTATTTT.

V is TRBV28 and J is TRBJ1-5; D gene unclear. This CDR3 comprises 12 residues. Germline-derived CDR1 and CDR2 are MDHEN and SYDVKM. V dropped 5 bases and J dropped 4 bases, with 6 bases sitting between them. CDR3 nucleotide sequence: TGTGCCAGCAGTCTACCGAATCAGCCCCAGCATTTT. It codes for CASSLPNQPQHF.

V gene TRBV19 combines with J gene TRBJ1-2; no clear D gene. Germline assignment: CDR1 LNHDA and CDR2 SQIVND (reference sequence). V was shortened by 6 bases and J by 4 bases, with 9 bases between the two germline ends. The length of the CDR3 is 12 residues. The CDR3 DNA follows: TGTGCCAGTAGGGCCGGAGTCTATGGCTACACCTTC. Protein sequence: CASRAGVYGYTF. Using reference TRBV19 and TRBJ1-2 for the parts outside the CDR3, the full variable domain is DGGITQSPKYLFRKEGQNVTLSCEQNLNHDAMYWYRQDPGQGLRLIYYSQIVNDFQKGDIAEGYSVSREKKESFPLTVTSAQKNPTAFYLCASRAGVYGYTFGSGTRLTVV.

The rearrangement uses TRBV5-5 and TRBJ2-3; 7 nucleotides match TRBD1. CDR3 length: 15 residues. V lost 4 bases, J lost 0 bases, and 5 bases stayed unmatched. The V gene's germline CDR1 is SGHKS and CDR2 YYEKEE (reference sequence). The CDR3, as DNA: TGTGCCAGCAGCCCGGGGACAGTTAGCACAGATACGCAGTATTTT. Translated: CASSPGTVSTDTQYF.

The V and J genes are TRBV7-2 and TRBJ2-7; 10 nucleotides line up with TRBD1. Germline trimming cut 1 base from V and 1 base from J; bases unmatched to any gene: 1. The CDR3 loop spans 15 amino acids. Per germline, CDR1 SGHTA and CDR2 FQGNSA. The CDR3: CASSLGTGGSYEQYF. CDR3 bases: TGTGCCAGCAGCTTAGGGACAGGGGGGTCCTACGAGCAGTACTTC.

V and J are TRBV28 and TRBJ2-7, with D possibly TRBD2 on 5 matching bases. Germline CDR1 is MDHEN and CDR2 is SYDVKM. Trimming pared 2 bases from V and 6 bases from J, leaving 14 bases between. This CDR3 contains 14 residues. Written as DNA, the CDR3 is TGTGCCAGCAGTTTACGGGGTTTATGGGCCGAGCAGTACTTC. Residues: CASSLRGLWAEQYF.

CDR3 nucleotide sequence: TGTGCCAGCAGCCAAGAATTCCAGCGGGGTATCTTCTTC. It specifies CASSQEFQRGIFF. The chain links TRBV3-1 (or the pseudogene TRBV3-2) to TRBJ2-1; 7 nucleotides match TRBD2. Germline CDR1 reads LGHDT; CDR2 reads YNNKEL (reference sequence). The CDR3 has 13 residues. V lost 0 bases, J lost 16 bases, and 9 bases stayed unmatched.

The chain recombines TRBV6-2 or TRBV6-3 with TRBJ2-7; 8 bases map to TRBD1. Per germline, CDR1 MNHEY and CDR2 SVGEGT. J lost 3 bases, V lost 5 bases, and 6 bases had no gene match. The CDR3 totals 14 residues. CDR3: CASSLLRGRYEQYF. The CDR3 nucleotides read TGTGCCAGCAGTCTACTCAGGGGGCGCTACGAGCAGTACTTC.

This chain uses TRBV10-3 with TRBJ1-2; 10 bases are a match to TRBD1. From germline, CDR1 is ENHRY and CDR2 SYGVKD. This CDR3 comprises 14 residues. Trimming at V came to 5 bases and at J to 6 bases, leaving 6 bases not matched to a gene. The CDR3 is CAISQTGGVDGYTF. CDR3 nucleotides: TGTGCCATCAGTCAGACAGGGGGCGTCGATGGCTACACCTTC.

This clone was detected a few times. The chain is built from TRBV6-5 and TRBJ1-6; weak D call: TRBD1 (6 bases). CDR3 length: 14 amino acids. V lost 4 bases, J lost 7 bases, and 11 bases lay in between. Germline V gene sequence: CDR1 MNHEY, CDR2 SVGAGI. CDR3 bases: TGTGCCAGCAGTTCCGGGACACAAAATTCACCCCTCCACTTT. This codes for CASSSGTQNSPLHF.

The CDR3 is CASGRDSPRTDTQYF. In DNA form, the CDR3 reads TGTGCCAGCGGTAGGGACAGTCCACGCACAGATACGCAGTATTTT. This chain joins TRBV27 and TRBJ2-3; 7 bases align to TRBD1. Trimming at V came to 8 bases and at J to 1 base, leaving 9 bases not matched to a gene. This CDR3 contains 15 residues. In germline, CDR1 is MNHEY, CDR2 SMNVEV (reference sequence).

The chain joins TRBV5-4 to TRBJ2-3; D may be TRBD2 (6 bases). This CDR3 spans 15 amino acids. The germline CDR1 and CDR2 sequences are SGHNT and YYREEE (reference sequence). V was pared by 1 base and J by 2 bases, with 11 bases between. The CDR3 nucleotides read TGTGCCAGCAGCTTGAGCCCGGGGGACACAGATACGCAGTATTTT. It yields the protein CASSLSPGDTDTQYF.